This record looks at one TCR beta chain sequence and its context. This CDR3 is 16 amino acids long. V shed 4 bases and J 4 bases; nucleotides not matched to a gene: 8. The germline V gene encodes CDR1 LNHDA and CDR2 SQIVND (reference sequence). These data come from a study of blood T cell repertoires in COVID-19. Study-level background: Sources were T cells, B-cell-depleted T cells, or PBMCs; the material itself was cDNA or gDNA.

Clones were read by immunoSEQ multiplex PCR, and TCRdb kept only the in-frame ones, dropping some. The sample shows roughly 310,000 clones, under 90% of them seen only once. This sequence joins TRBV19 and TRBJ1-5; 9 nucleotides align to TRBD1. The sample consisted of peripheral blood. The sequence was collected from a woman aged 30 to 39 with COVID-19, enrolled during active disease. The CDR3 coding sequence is TGTGCCAGTAGTACGGGACAGGGTCGATCAAATCAGCCCCAGCATTTT. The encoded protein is CASSTGQGRSNQPQHF.